The 16 T cell receptor beta chains listed next were all sequenced from one sample in a study of cytomegalovirus exposure and HLA in healthy donors. 60 Vbeta and 13 Jbeta primers were used in PCR. The protocol was immunoSEQ multiplex PCR, while the TCRdb copy is restricted to in-frame clones and leaves out a portion. The sample gives about 140,000 clones, around 79% of which show up once; 1.1% to 1.5% is in the top ten. What was sequenced was PBMCs. The origin of the receptors is a middle-aged woman in good health and CMV-seronegative.

The chain couples TRBV6-5 to TRBJ2-1; D uncertain. Germline assignment: CDR1 MNHEY and CDR2 SVGAGI. V was clipped by 0 bases and J by 0 bases, with 9 bases between them. This CDR3 comprises 16 residues. CDR3 protein: CASSYSYINSYNEQFF. CDR3 in DNA: TGTGCCAGCAGTTACTCGTACATCAACTCCTACAATGAGCAGTTCTTC.

V gene TRBV5-1 combines with J gene TRBJ1-1; D gene uncertain. The CDR3 consists of 14 residues. The germline V gene has CDR1 SGHRS and CDR2 YFSETQ. Trimming left V 5 bases short and J 1 base short, with 12 bases between. The CDR3 protein is CASSWRSENTEAFF. CDR3 bases: TGCGCCAGCAGTTGGAGGTCGGAGAACACTGAAGCTTTCTTT.

The chain carries TRBV27 and TRBJ2-7, with unresolved D. From germline, CDR1 is MNHEY and CDR2 SMNVEV (reference sequence). Trimming shortened V by 2 bases and J by 3 bases, and 8 bases separated the two germline ends. The length of the CDR3 is 13 residues. The DNA of the CDR3 is TGTGCCAGCAGTTTAAACAGCAACTACGAGCAGTACTTC. This translates into CASSLNSNYEQYF.

This clone appeared many times. The chain recombines TRBV5-1 with TRBJ1-1; D unclear. V lost 0 bases to trimming and J lost 3 bases, with 9 bases between them. Germline V CDR1 and CDR2: SGHRS, YFSETQ. The CDR3 loop spans 14 amino acids. CDR3 residues: CASSLVGSYTEAFF. The CDR3 DNA is TGCGCCAGCAGCTTGGTAGGTAGCTACACTGAAGCTTTCTTT.

The chain recombines TRBV15 with TRBJ1-4; D is ambiguous. This CDR3 contains 15 residues. V lost 0 bases and J 6 bases, leaving 11 bases between the germline ends. Germline CDR1 reads LNHNV; CDR2 reads YYDKDF (reference sequence). The CDR3 is CATSRDPRLDEKLFF. The CDR3 nucleotides read TGTGCCACCAGCAGAGATCCCAGGCTGGATGAAAAACTGTTTTTT.

This chain joins TRBV9 and TRBJ1-1; D might be TRBD1 (6 bases). This CDR3 region has 17 residues. V lost 4 bases and J 7 bases, leaving 26 bases between the germline ends. Germline V gene data show CDR1 as SGDLS and CDR2 as YYNGEE. CDR3 nucleotide sequence: TGTGCCAGCAGCCGATACCCCCCGGAAGGGGGATCTTGTGAAGCTTTCTTT. It translates to CASSRYPPEGGSCEAFF.

The gene calls are TRBV21-1 and TRBJ1-2; the tabulated D call, TRBD1, remains unverified against the DNA. TRBV21-1 is a pseudogene locus. The length of the CDR3 is 16 residues. The CDR3: CASSKWPGDAHYGYTF. The CDR3 DNA reads as TGTGCCAGCAGCAAATGGCCAGGGGACGCCCACTATGGCTACACCTTC.

The chain joins TRBV5-1 to TRBJ2-6; D is uncertain. This CDR3 is built from 15 residues. V gave up 4 bases and J gave up 0 bases, with 8 bases separating them. Germline CDR1 is SGHRS and CDR2 is YFSETQ. The CDR3 protein is CASSLTNSGANVLTF. In DNA form, the CDR3 reads TGCGCCAGCAGCCTGACAAACTCTGGGGCCAACGTCCTGACTTTC.

The gene calls are TRBV7-9 and TRBJ2-5; TRBD2 aligns across 7 bases. The CDR3 extends over 18 amino acids. Germline V gene lookup returns CDR1 SEHNR and CDR2 FQNEAQ (reference sequence). Losses at the gene ends were 6 bases for V and 4 bases for J; bases not matched to a gene: 20. The CDR3 DNA reads TGTGCCAGCAGTCCTCTAGTGGGGGGGGTTTATCGTCGAGAGACCCAGTACTTC. This gives the protein CASSPLVGGVYRRETQYF.

The CDR3 nucleotides are TGTGCCAGCAGCGTACGGGACAGGGGGAATTCACCCCTCCACTTT. It codes for CASSVRDRGNSPLHF. V and J are TRBV9 and TRBJ1-6, with 11 bases matching TRBD1. Trimming at V came to 1 base and at J to 7 bases, leaving 1 base not matched to a gene. Germline loops: CDR1 SGDLS, CDR2 YYNGEE. The CDR3 spans 15 residues.

The gene calls are TRBV6-6 and TRBJ1-2; weak D call: TRBD1 (5 bases). V lost 7 bases and J 2 bases, leaving 17 bases between the germline ends. Looked up from germline, CDR1 is MNHNY and CDR2 is SVGAGI (reference sequence). This CDR3 region has 15 residues. In DNA, the CDR3 is TGTGCCAGCACCCTCTCCGACAGCTTCAACTATGGCTACACCTTC. It codes for CASTLSDSFNYGYTF.

CDR3 nucleotide sequence: TGTGCCAGCAGTGACGTCGGACAGGGAGAAGCTTTCTTT. Translation gives CASSDVGQGEAFF. The chain links TRBV6-4 to TRBJ1-1, with 8 bases identical to TRBD1. This CDR3 comprises 13 residues. Germline values: CDR1 MRHNA, CDR2 SNTAGT. Trimming took 2 bases from V and 8 from J; bases not matched to a gene: 4.

V and J are TRBV6-4 and TRBJ2-1; a weak D match, TRBD2 (7 bases). The V end lost 0 bases, the J end lost 10 bases, and 13 bases lay between the germline ends. The germline gives CDR1 MRHNA, CDR2 SNTAGT. The CDR3 spans 14 residues. In DNA, the CDR3 is TGTGCCAGCAGTGACTCTGGGGGGGCGGGGGAGCAGTTCTTC. Residues: CASSDSGGAGEQFF.

This clone came up a few times. This chain links TRBV30 with TRBJ1-4; D might be TRBD1 (6 bases). V was trimmed by 2 bases and J by 7 bases, leaving 14 bases between them. Germline CDR1 GTSNPN, CDR2 SVGIG (reference sequence). The CDR3 spans 14 residues. CDR3: CAWSRGGDLEKLFF. The CDR3 DNA sequence: TGTGCCTGGAGTAGGGGGGGGGATCTTGAAAAACTGTTTTTT.

This sequence joins TRBV28 and TRBJ1-4; D is unresolved. This CDR3 contains 12 residues. V was shortened by 8 bases and J by 8 bases, with 12 bases between the two germline ends. Germline CDR1 is MDHEN and CDR2 is SYDVKM. CDR3 region: CASGSGLEKLFF. CDR3 sequence (DNA): TGTGCCAGCGGCTCAGGTCTCGAAAAACTGTTTTTT.

The chain links TRBV11-2 to TRBJ1-2, with D uncertain. This CDR3 contains 13 residues. Germline V CDR1 and CDR2: SGHAT, FQNNGV. Trimming shortened V by 5 bases and J by 8 bases, and 15 bases separated the two germline ends. The CDR3: CASSPGWTTGYTF. For the CDR3, the DNA is TGTGCCAGCAGCCCCGGGTGGACTACAGGCTACACCTTC.